This T cell receptor beta chain comes out of a study of blood T cell repertoires in COVID-19. The CDR3 sequence is 13 residues long. CDR1 is SGDLS, CDR2 YYNGEE, per germline. Trimming took 6 bases from V and 7 from J, leaving 13 bases between them. Original handling: Nucleated cell counts were estimated from reference gene primer amplification. Assay used: immunoSEQ multiplex PCR; TCRdb lists only in-frame clones, some missing. That table is the source of V, J and clone size, and D and trimming were worked out from the DNA. Of about 56,000 clones listed, roughly 89% are singletons. In Seattle, patients joined the study during active infection and were tracked longitudinally.

The sequenced sample was peripheral blood. This clonotype was obtained from a woman aged 60-75 years with COVID-19, enrolled during active disease. The gene calls are TRBV9 and TRBJ1-4; weak D call: TRBD1 (6 bases). CDR3 bases: TGTGCCAGCAACACCGGGACAACTGAAAAACTGTTTTTT. Residues: CASNTGTTEKLFF.